This TCR beta chain was documented in a study of blood T cell repertoires in COVID-19. The assay was immunoSEQ multiplex PCR, and TCRdb's table has in-frame clones only and misses some. The sample has fewer than 65,000 clones; just under 85% are singletons. Germline V gene sequence: CDR1 SEHNR, CDR2 FQNEAQ (reference sequence). CDR3 length equals 17 residues. V gave up 5 bases and J gave up 0 bases; unmatched junction bases: 9. Sequenced: peripheral blood. The rearrangement links TRBV7-9 to TRBJ1-3, with 8 bases matching TRBD1. The receptor comes from a man between 60 and 75 years old with acute or convalescent COVID-19. CDR3 bases: TGTGCCAGCAGCCCGACAGGGGCCCTACTCTCTGGAAACACCATATATTTT. This sequence encodes CASSPTGALLSGNTIYF.